This TCR beta chain was sequenced for a study of T cell changes during pregnancy in multiple sclerosis. Only in-frame clones appear in the TCRdb table, and some are missing; sequencing was by immunoSEQ multiplex PCR. The sample has approximately 44,000 clones, around 90% seen once; the top ten hold around 0.63%. V was shortened by 2 bases and J by 3 bases, with 7 bases between the two germline ends. Germline V gene sequence: CDR1 MNHEY, CDR2 SVGAGI. The CDR3 covers 13 residues. This chain connects TRBV6-5 to TRBJ1-1; no clear D. Material: CD4+ T cells from peripheral blood mononuclear cells, obtained in the first trimester of pregnancy. The receptor's source is a female donor with multiple sclerosis, enrolled in a pregnancy study. The CDR3 bases are TGTGCCAGCAGTTACAACGGGGACACTGAAGCTTTCTTT. It codes for CASSYNGDTEAFF.